This is a list of T cell receptor beta chains from one sample in a study of blood T cell repertoires in COVID-19. Only in-frame clones appear in the TCRdb table, and some are missing; sequencing was by immunoSEQ multiplex PCR. The table records approximately 180,000 clones, nearly 90% of them present only once. Sample: peripheral blood. These receptors were taken from a man in his sixties with active or convalescent COVID-19. The CDR3 runs from the conserved cysteine through the conserved F or W. The D gene is left open where the match is weak. Clone size is not always given. Where it is, it says once, few, many or a class for expanded clones.

TGTGCCAGCTCTTCCGGGACTAGCAAAGAGACCCAGTACTTC,CASSSGTSKETQYF,TRBJ2-5,TRBV18,-,TRBD2
TGCAGCGTTGAAGATAACAGGGTGTATGGCTACACCTTC,CSVEDNRVYGYTF,TRBJ1-2,TRBV29-1,-,-
TGTGCCAGTAGTATAGGAGGCGGTCGGGGCAATCAGCCCCAGCATTTT,CASSIGGGRGNQPQHF,TRBJ1-5,TRBV19,-,-
TGTGCCAGCAGCATTCTCTCGGGGGGACCCTACAATGAGCAGTTCTTC,CASSILSGGPYNEQFF,TRBJ2-1,TRBV9,-,TRBD2
TGCGCCAGCAGCGGTCGTCGGTCCTTGGGCGACAATGAGCAGTTCTTC,CASSGRRSLGDNEQFF,TRBJ2-1,TRBV4-1,-,-
TGTGCCAGCAGACCCGGGACTAGCGGGGGCAATGAGCAGTTCTTC,CASRPGTSGGNEQFF,TRBJ2-1,TRBV7-9,-,TRBD2
TGCGCCAGCAGCAGAGACTACGAGCAGTACTTC,CASSRDYEQYF,TRBJ2-7,TRBV5-1,-,-
TGTGCCACCAGTGACACAGGCTATGGCTACACCTTC,CATSDTGYGYTF,TRBJ1-2,TRBV24-1,once,-
TGTGCCATCAGTGAATCGGGGGGGCATGAGCAGTTCTTC,CAISESGGHEQFF,TRBJ2-1,TRBV10-3,-,TRBD2
TGTGCCAGTAGTAGAGACAATATACTTTATTCACCCCTCCACTTT,CASSRDNILYSPLHF,TRBJ1-6,TRBV19,few,-